A selection of T cell receptor beta chains follows, all from one sample in a study of naive and memory T cell subsets. TCRdb re-called the 5' RACE reads through MiXCR, storing one row per CDR3 protein. In the table there are tens of thousands of distinct CDR3 sequences, under 10% of which are singletons. The receptors here all came from a female donor in good health. The CDR3 runs from the conserved cysteine through the conserved F or W. The D gene is left open where the match is weak. The listing skips clone size in some rows; elsewhere it reads once, few, many or a size class.

d_gene: NA
len: 15
j_gene: TRBJ1-1
abundance: few
v_gene: TRBV4-1
CDR3nt: TGCGCCAGCAGGCAGGGACCCATCCCGAACACTGAAGCTTTCTTT
CDR3aa: CASRQGPIPNTEAFF

d_gene: TRBD1
len: 15
j_gene: TRBJ1-2
abundance: many
v_gene: TRBV12-3/TRBV12-4
CDR3nt: TGTGCCAGCAGTTTAGCGACGGGACAGCTGTATGGCTACACCTTC
CDR3aa: CASSLATGQLYGYTF

d_gene: TRBD2
len: 17
j_gene: TRBJ2-1
abundance: NA
v_gene: TRBV7-2
CDR3nt: TGTGCCAGCAGCCCAGGGTCGGGGCGGACTAGCGCTTTTGAGCAGTTCTTC
CDR3aa: CASSPGSGRTSAFEQFF

d_gene: NA
len: 14
j_gene: TRBJ2-5
abundance: few
v_gene: TRBV20-1
CDR3nt: TGCAGTGCTAGAGACGGTGGGGCGCGAGAGACCCAGTACTTC
CDR3aa: CSARDGGARETQYF

d_gene: NA
len: 18
j_gene: TRBJ1-3
abundance: many
v_gene: TRBV20-1
CDR3nt: TGCAGTGCTGTCCCTTGTGTGGCTACTACTTGCTCTGGAAACACCATATATTTT
CDR3aa: CSAVPCVATTCSGNTIYF

d_gene: TRBD1
len: 14
j_gene: TRBJ1-2
abundance: many
v_gene: TRBV20-1
CDR3nt: TGCAGTCCAACCACTCGACAGGGAGGCTATGGCTACACCTTC
CDR3aa: CSPTTRQGGYGYTF

d_gene: NA
len: 15
j_gene: TRBJ1-2
abundance: few
v_gene: TRBV6-2/TRBV6-3
CDR3nt: TGTGCCAGCAGTTACCCCCTACAGGGAGTATATGGCTACACCTTC
CDR3aa: CASSYPLQGVYGYTF

d_gene: TRBD1
len: 17
j_gene: TRBJ1-6
abundance: many
v_gene: TRBV7-9
CDR3nt: TGTGCCAGCAGCTTACGTGGAGGGGACAGGGGTAATTCACCCCTCCACTTT
CDR3aa: CASSLRGGDRGNSPLHF

d_gene: NA
len: 15
j_gene: TRBJ2-1
abundance: NA
v_gene: TRBV2
CDR3nt: TGTGCCAGCAGCCCCGAACGGGAGTCCTACAATGAGCAGTTCTTC
CDR3aa: CASSPERESYNEQFF

d_gene: NA
len: 16
j_gene: TRBJ2-2
abundance: many
v_gene: TRBV29-1
CDR3nt: TGCAGCGTTGACTACGAAGGAGGGGGTTGCACCGGGGAGCTGTTTTTT
CDR3aa: CSVDYEGGGCTGELFF

d_gene: TRBD2
len: 14
j_gene: TRBJ2-7
abundance: few
v_gene: TRBV30
CDR3nt: TGTGCCTGGAGTGTCGGTAGCGGGGTCTACGAGCAGTACTTC
CDR3aa: CAWSVGSGVYEQYF

d_gene: TRBD2
len: 16
j_gene: TRBJ2-3
abundance: few
v_gene: TRBV20-1
CDR3nt: TGCAGCGCGCCGGGACTAGCGGGGGGGAGGGCAGATACGCAGTATTTT
CDR3aa: CSAPGLAGGRADTQYF

d_gene: NA
len: 16
j_gene: TRBJ2-6
abundance: many
v_gene: TRBV28
CDR3nt: TGTGCCAGCAAGGCAGGCATAAGCTCTGGGGCCAACGTCCTGACTTTC
CDR3aa: CASKAGISSGANVLTF

d_gene: NA
len: 12
j_gene: TRBJ1-2
abundance: many
v_gene: TRBV28
CDR3nt: TGTGCCAGCAGCGACAGTAACTATGGCTACACCTTC
CDR3aa: CASSDSNYGYTF

d_gene: NA
len: 15
j_gene: TRBJ2-3
abundance: many
v_gene: TRBV6-5
CDR3nt: TGTGCCAGCAGTCTAACGTTGTTGTCGCTAGATACGCAGTATTTT
CDR3aa: CASSLTLLSLDTQYF

d_gene: TRBD1
len: 13
j_gene: TRBJ2-7
abundance: few
v_gene: TRBV30
CDR3nt: TGTGCCTGGGGGACAGGGCGGTCCTACGAGCAGTACTTC
CDR3aa: CAWGTGRSYEQYF

d_gene: TRBD2
len: 18
j_gene: TRBJ2-5
abundance: NA
v_gene: TRBV5-1
CDR3nt: TGCGCCAGCAGCTTAGACCCGGGACTAGCGGCGAGTGGGGAGACCCAGTACTTC
CDR3aa: CASSLDPGLAASGETQYF

d_gene: TRBD2
len: 16
j_gene: TRBJ2-1
abundance: many
v_gene: TRBV7-6
CDR3nt: TGTGCCAGCAGCCTCAGAGGGCTAGCGGGAGCCAATGAGCAGTTCTTC
CDR3aa: CASSLRGLAGANEQFF

d_gene: NA
len: 15
j_gene: TRBJ1-5
abundance: many
v_gene: TRBV6-1
CDR3nt: TGTGCCAGCGAGGGAGGTGGGAATAGCAATCAGCCCCAGCATTTT
CDR3aa: CASEGGGNSNQPQHF

d_gene: TRBD1
len: 15
j_gene: TRBJ1-1
abundance: few
v_gene: TRBV10-3
CDR3nt: TGTGCCATCAGGACGCCAGGGGGAAAGAGCTCTGAAGCTTTCTTT
CDR3aa: CAIRTPGGKSSEAFF

d_gene: NA
len: 14
j_gene: TRBJ2-1
abundance: few
v_gene: TRBV13
CDR3nt: TGTGCCAGCAGCCATAACCGCGGGTACAATGAGCAGTTCTTC
CDR3aa: CASSHNRGYNEQFF

d_gene: TRBD1
len: 14
j_gene: TRBJ2-3
abundance: NA
v_gene: TRBV20-1
CDR3nt: TGCAGTGCTAGGAGACAGGGGGCGTTAGATACGCAGTATTTT
CDR3aa: CSARRQGALDTQYF

d_gene: NA
len: 15
j_gene: TRBJ2-7
abundance: few
v_gene: TRBV7-2
CDR3nt: TGTGCCAGCAGCTTAGATTTGAGACTTACAGACGAGCAGTACTTC
CDR3aa: CASSLDLRLTDEQYF

d_gene: TRBD2
len: 15
j_gene: TRBJ2-5
abundance: few
v_gene: TRBV6-4
CDR3nt: TGTGCCAGCAGTGAGGTAGCGGGAGTTCAAGAGACCCAGTACTTC
CDR3aa: CASSEVAGVQETQYF

d_gene: TRBD1
len: 14
j_gene: TRBJ1-2
abundance: many
v_gene: TRBV18
CDR3nt: TGTGCCAGCTCACCAGGGACAGGATTCTATGGCTACACCTTC
CDR3aa: CASSPGTGFYGYTF

d_gene: TRBD1
len: 19
j_gene: TRBJ2-4
abundance: NA
v_gene: TRBV19
CDR3nt: TGTGCCAGTAGAAACCCGGGACAGGACCCTACCTCAGCCAAAAACATTCAGTACTTC
CDR3aa: CASRNPGQDPTSAKNIQYF

d_gene: NA
len: 18
j_gene: TRBJ2-5
abundance: NA
v_gene: TRBV19
CDR3nt: TGTGCCAGTAGTATTGGTCCCGATCACTTTGGGGGAGAGGAGACCCAGTACTTC
CDR3aa: CASSIGPDHFGGEETQYF

d_gene: NA
len: 13
j_gene: TRBJ1-1
abundance: many
v_gene: TRBV7-8
CDR3nt: TGTGCCAGCAGCTTATATACTAACACTGAAGCTTTCTTT
CDR3aa: CASSLYTNTEAFF

d_gene: NA
len: 14
j_gene: TRBJ2-1
abundance: few
v_gene: TRBV2
CDR3nt: TGTGCCAGCAGTACGGGTACTTCCTACAATGAGCAGTTCTTC
CDR3aa: CASSTGTSYNEQFF

d_gene: NA
len: 10
j_gene: TRBJ1-1
abundance: many
v_gene: TRBV29-1
CDR3nt: TGCAGCGTTGCCGACATGGAAGCTTTCTTT
CDR3aa: CSVADMEAFF

d_gene: NA
len: 16
j_gene: TRBJ2-1
abundance: few
v_gene: TRBV29-1
CDR3nt: TGCAGCGTTGAAGGTGTCGGAAAGGGATCGTACAATGAGCAGTTCTTC
CDR3aa: CSVEGVGKGSYNEQFF

d_gene: TRBD1
len: 14
j_gene: TRBJ1-1
abundance: NA
v_gene: TRBV19
CDR3nt: TGTGCCAGTAGTAAACAGGGGTTTGGCACTGAAGCTTTCTTT
CDR3aa: CASSKQGFGTEAFF

d_gene: TRBD1
len: 15
j_gene: TRBJ1-2
abundance: few
v_gene: TRBV12-3/TRBV12-4
CDR3nt: TGTGCCAGCAGTCGTAGGGGACAGCCAAACTATGGCTACACCTTC
CDR3aa: CASSRRGQPNYGYTF

d_gene: NA
len: 14
j_gene: TRBJ2-7
abundance: NA
v_gene: TRBV11-2
CDR3nt: TGTGCCAGCAGCTTCTCTCAGGCCCCGTACGAGCAGTACTTC
CDR3aa: CASSFSQAPYEQYF

d_gene: TRBD2
len: 19
j_gene: TRBJ2-2
abundance: few
v_gene: TRBV7-3
CDR3nt: TGTGCCAGCAGCCCCCGCGGAGCGGGGGGGTCCGCGAACACCGGGGAGCTGTTTTTT
CDR3aa: CASSPRGAGGSANTGELFF

d_gene: TRBD2
len: 14
j_gene: TRBJ2-1
abundance: few
v_gene: TRBV29-1
CDR3nt: TGCAGCGTTGAAGACACTAGCGGGTACAATGAGCAGTTCTTC
CDR3aa: CSVEDTSGYNEQFF

d_gene: NA
len: 14
j_gene: TRBJ1-1
abundance: many
v_gene: TRBV2
CDR3nt: TGTGCCAGCAGCTACGGACGGCTGAACACTGAAGCTTTCTTT
CDR3aa: CASSYGRLNTEAFF

d_gene: NA
len: 12
j_gene: TRBJ2-1
abundance: few
v_gene: TRBV11-2
CDR3nt: TGTGCCAGCAGCTTAGTCTACAATGAGCAGTTCTTC
CDR3aa: CASSLVYNEQFF

d_gene: TRBD2
len: 15
j_gene: TRBJ2-1
abundance: many
v_gene: TRBV20-1
CDR3nt: TGCAGTGCTAGAGATCCACTAGCGGGGGGGCGTGAGCAGTTCTTC
CDR3aa: CSARDPLAGGREQFF

d_gene: NA
len: 17
j_gene: TRBJ2-1
abundance: NA
v_gene: TRBV5-1
CDR3nt: TGCGCCAGCAGCTCGGGGGGCTACACGAGCTCCTACAATGAGCAGTTCTTC
CDR3aa: CASSSGGYTSSYNEQFF

d_gene: NA
len: 14
j_gene: TRBJ2-5
abundance: NA
v_gene: TRBV20-1
CDR3nt: TGCAGTGCTAGAGATGCTAGTGCCCAAGAGACCCAGTACTTC
CDR3aa: CSARDASAQETQYF

d_gene: TRBD1
len: 15
j_gene: TRBJ1-2
abundance: NA
v_gene: TRBV7-8
CDR3nt: TGTGCCAGCAGCTCCCGGACAGGTTTGGGCTATGGCTACACCTTC
CDR3aa: CASSSRTGLGYGYTF

d_gene: NA
len: 14
j_gene: TRBJ2-4
abundance: many
v_gene: TRBV12-3/TRBV12-4
CDR3nt: TGTGCCAGCACCCCAAGCGTTGCCAAAAACATTCAGTACTTC
CDR3aa: CASTPSVAKNIQYF

d_gene: NA
len: 14
j_gene: TRBJ2-7
abundance: few
v_gene: TRBV6-5
CDR3nt: TGTGCCAGCAGTTACAGTCAGTTTTCCTACGAGCAGTACTTC
CDR3aa: CASSYSQFSYEQYF

d_gene: NA
len: 14
j_gene: TRBJ1-1
abundance: NA
v_gene: TRBV12-3/TRBV12-4
CDR3nt: TGTGCCAGCGAATCCTCTGGCGGGTCCACTGAAGCTTTCTTT
CDR3aa: CASESSGGSTEAFF

d_gene: NA
len: 12
j_gene: TRBJ2-1
abundance: NA
v_gene: TRBV3-1
CDR3nt: TGTGCCAGCAGCCGAACAGACAATGAGCAGTTCTTC
CDR3aa: CASSRTDNEQFF

d_gene: NA
len: 12
j_gene: TRBJ2-1
abundance: NA
v_gene: TRBV12-3/TRBV12-4
CDR3nt: TGTGCCAGCAGTTTAAGGGGGGATGAGCAGTTCTTC
CDR3aa: CASSLRGDEQFF

d_gene: NA
len: 14
j_gene: TRBJ2-3
abundance: NA
v_gene: TRBV6-5
CDR3nt: TGTGCCAGCAGTTTGTGGGGGATCACAGATACGCAGTATTTT
CDR3aa: CASSLWGITDTQYF

d_gene: NA
len: 15
j_gene: TRBJ1-1
abundance: NA
v_gene: TRBV7-9
CDR3nt: TGTGCCAGCAGCTTAGTCGGGGCTAGTATCACTGAAGCTTTCTTT
CDR3aa: CASSLVGASITEAFF

d_gene: NA
len: 13
j_gene: TRBJ2-2
abundance: few
v_gene: TRBV29-1
CDR3nt: TGCAGCGTTGAAGAGGCTTTCACCGGGGAGCTGTTTTTT
CDR3aa: CSVEEAFTGELFF

d_gene: NA
len: 13
j_gene: TRBJ1-5
abundance: NA
v_gene: TRBV2
CDR3nt: TGTGCCAGCAGTGGCCAGGGAAATCAGCCCCGGCATTTT
CDR3aa: CASSGQGNQPRHF

d_gene: NA
len: 16
j_gene: TRBJ1-5
abundance: few
v_gene: TRBV20-1
CDR3nt: TGCAGTGCTAGAGCGAATCGGACGGTGAGCAATCAGCCCCAGCATTTT
CDR3aa: CSARANRTVSNQPQHF

d_gene: TRBD1
len: 14
j_gene: TRBJ1-2
abundance: few
v_gene: TRBV28
CDR3nt: TGTGCCAGCAGTTCTGGACAGGGCACGGAGGGCTACACCTTC
CDR3aa: CASSSGQGTEGYTF

d_gene: NA
len: 17
j_gene: TRBJ1-1
abundance: few
v_gene: TRBV3-1
CDR3nt: TGTGCCAGCAGCCAAGATTTCTGGGTCAGGGGCGAAAGGAAAGCTTTCTTT
CDR3aa: CASSQDFWVRGERKAFF

d_gene: NA
len: 15
j_gene: TRBJ1-1
abundance: few
v_gene: TRBV10-3
CDR3nt: TGTGCCATCAGTGAGCCCCAGGGTCGGGTCCCTGAAGCTTTCTTT
CDR3aa: CAISEPQGRVPEAFF

d_gene: NA
len: 13
j_gene: TRBJ1-2
abundance: NA
v_gene: TRBV12-3/TRBV12-4
CDR3nt: TGTGCCAGCAGTCCACGGCGGACCGGAGGCTACACCTTC
CDR3aa: CASSPRRTGGYTF

d_gene: NA
len: 13
j_gene: TRBJ1-1
abundance: few
v_gene: TRBV7-9
CDR3nt: TGTGCCAGCAGCTTACGTTCGGACACTGAAGCTTTCTTT
CDR3aa: CASSLRSDTEAFF